The present T cell receptor (beta chain) was sequenced within a study of T-cell memory formation after mild COVID-19. TCRdb re-analysed the 5' RACE reads in MiXCR, keeping a single row per CDR3 protein. The sample holds 200,000 or so distinct CDR3 sequences, about 18% seen once. Study-wide findings and caveats: Some clones that responded turned up in pre-infection memory, which suggests that cross-reactive memory joined in.

V shed 1 base, J shed 2 bases, and the junction held 9 bases outside the gene matches. CDR1 and CDR2 (germline): SGHDT, YYEEEE. This CDR3 has 17 amino acids. Notes on this clonotype: Its antigen is not known.

The sample consisted of PBMCs or a T cell subset sorted from them (not recorded which). The receptor was isolated from an adult woman who had mild COVID-19 (a few samples of this study predate the infection). Cell type and time point are not known. The rearrangement joins TRBV5-6 to TRBJ2-1; 7 nucleotides align to TRBD2. The CDR3 nucleotides are TGTGCCAGCAGCTTGTTCGAGGGAGGGCCGACCTACAATGAGCAGTTCTTC. Protein product: CASSLFEGGPTYNEQFF.